This T cell receptor (beta chain) originates from a study of blood T cell repertoires in COVID-19. CDR1 and CDR2 from the germline V gene are SGDLS and YYNGEE. This CDR3 contains 14 residues. V trimming: 3 bases; J trimming: 8 bases; junction bases outside the gene matches: 4. This clone was observed once. Here immunoSEQ multiplex PCR was the method, and the copy in TCRdb shows in-frame clones only, minus some. Found here are roughly 110,000 clones, just over 90% of them singletons; the top ten hold 1% to 1.5%. The sequencing sample was made of peripheral blood. The rearrangement uses TRBV9 and TRBJ1-6; 8 bases map to TRBD1. This clonotype was obtained from a woman in her thirties with acute or convalescent COVID-19. For the CDR3, the DNA is TGTGCCAGCAGCGCCACAGGGGGTCATTCACCCCTCCACTTT. It translates to CASSATGGHSPLHF.